The clone carrying this T cell receptor beta chain has more than one count but fewer than ten. Method: immunoSEQ multiplex PCR; TCRdb's copy keeps in-frame clones and lacks some. The sample holds around 220,000 clones, roughly 90% seen once. This record comes from a study of blood T cell repertoires in COVID-19. Germline loops: CDR1 MGHRA, CDR2 YSYEKL. The CDR3 sequence is 18 residues long. The junction had 12 bases not matched to a gene; V was cut back by 0 bases and J by 3 bases. The sequence was collected from a man between 35 and 55 years old with active or convalescent COVID-19. The chain carries TRBV4-1 and TRBJ2-7; 9 bases are a match to TRBD1. The specimen was peripheral blood. The CDR3, as DNA: TGCGCCAGCAGCCAAGATGTCGACAGGGGGAGAAGGGTCTACGAGCAGTACTTC. It codes for CASSQDVDRGRRVYEQYF.